This entry is about one T cell receptor (beta chain). These data come from a study of blood T cell repertoires in COVID-19. About the study: Samples representing acute and convalescent COVID-19 were sourced from the United States, Italy and Spain. PBMCs, B-cell-depleted T cells, or T cells provided the cDNA or gDNA that made up the material.

Under the authors' procedure: Amplification of reference gene primers provided the estimated nucleated cell counts. The data were produced by immunoSEQ multiplex PCR, yet TCRdb's version contains in-frame clones alone and is incomplete. The V and J calls and clone size come from that table; D and trimming were worked out from the DNA. The repertoire consists of about 14,000 clones, with roughly 89% occurring once and the leading ten covering 5% to 5.5%. Trimming cost V 1 base and J 1 base, with 6 bases left between them. CDR1 is MDHEN, CDR2 SYDVKM, per germline. This CDR3 region has 14 residues. Sequenced material: peripheral blood. This clonotype originated in a human donor in a cohort sampled during active COVID-19. The J gene is TRBJ2-3, the V gene TRBV28; D might be TRBD2 (5 bases). As DNA, the CDR3 is TGTGCCAGCAGTTTATCTAGCCGCACAGATACGCAGTATTTT. Its translation: CASSLSSRTDTQYF.